Listed here is a single T cell receptor (beta chain). This sample was included in a study of blood T cell repertoires in COVID-19. Original handling: Reference gene primer amplification gave nucleated cell count estimates. The method was immunoSEQ multiplex PCR; TCRdb's version includes in-frame clones alone and lacks a portion of them. That table gives V, J and clone size, and the DNA gave D and trimming. Found here are 77,000 or so clones, roughly 90% of them singletons; the top ten hold under 6%. CDR3 length: 15 amino acids. Trimming took off 3 bases at V and 6 bases at J, with 18 bases between the two ends. In germline, CDR1 is MDHEN, CDR2 SYDVKM.

This sequence originates from a man aged 50 to 60 with active COVID-19. The genes are TRBV28 and TRBJ2-7, with TRBD1 as a possible D gene (6 bases). Sequencing was carried out using peripheral blood. In DNA, the CDR3 is TGTGCCAGCAGTTTGGGGGCGGAGACCCTCCTCGAGCAGTACTTC. This encodes CASSLGAETLLEQYF.